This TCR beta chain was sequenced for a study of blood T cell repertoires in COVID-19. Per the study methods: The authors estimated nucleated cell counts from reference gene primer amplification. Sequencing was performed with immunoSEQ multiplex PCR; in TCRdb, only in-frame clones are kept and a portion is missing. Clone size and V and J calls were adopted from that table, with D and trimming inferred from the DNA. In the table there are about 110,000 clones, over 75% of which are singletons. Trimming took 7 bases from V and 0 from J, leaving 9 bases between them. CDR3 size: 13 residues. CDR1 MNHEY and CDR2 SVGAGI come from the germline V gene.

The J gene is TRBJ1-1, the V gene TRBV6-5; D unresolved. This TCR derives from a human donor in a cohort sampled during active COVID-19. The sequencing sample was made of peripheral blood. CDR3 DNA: TGTGCCAGCACCCACCAGATGAACACTGAAGCTTTCTTT. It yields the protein CASTHQMNTEAFF.